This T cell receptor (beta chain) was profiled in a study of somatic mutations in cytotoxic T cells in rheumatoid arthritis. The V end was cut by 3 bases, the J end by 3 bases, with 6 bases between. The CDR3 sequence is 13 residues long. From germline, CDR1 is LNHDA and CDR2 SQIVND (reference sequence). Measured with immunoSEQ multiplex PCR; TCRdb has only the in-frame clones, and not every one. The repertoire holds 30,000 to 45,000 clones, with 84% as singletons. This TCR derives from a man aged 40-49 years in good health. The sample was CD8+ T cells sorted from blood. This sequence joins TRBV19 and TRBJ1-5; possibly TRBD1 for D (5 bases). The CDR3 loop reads CASSMGDNQPQHF. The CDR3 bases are TGTGCCAGTAGTATGGGGGACAATCAGCCCCAGCATTTT.